This TCR beta chain was observed in a study of a mutant IDH1 vaccine in newly diagnosed glioma. About the research overall: Beginning 4-6 weeks after radiotherapy alone, or with temozolomide cycles, vaccination took place. Averaging approximately 42 years of age, treated patients were approximately 62% male and 37.5% female. Antecedent treatment encompassed radiotherapy, temozolomide, or their combination; the majority received both.

Comments on this clone: No antigen is known for it.

The CDR3 is 14 amino acids. CDR1 MNHNY and CDR2 SVGAGI come from the germline V gene (reference sequence). V was clipped by 5 bases and J by 7 bases, with 14 bases between them. Broader study findings: Vaccination induced immune responses in about 93% of patients.

The time point denotes: week 11, during vaccination. Every single dose of the vaccine, 300 ug of mutant IDH1 20-mer peptide, came with topical imiquimod. TCRdb's table, derived via immunoSEQ multiplex PCR, lists solely in-frame clones and lacks some. The table has some 120,000 clones, around 80% seen once. V usage is TRBV6-6 and J usage is TRBJ1-4, with D hard to call. Here the sequenced sample was PBMCs, taken from a glioma patient whose treatment included an IDH1 peptide vaccine. The TCR comes from a middle-aged man with glioma. The CDR3 DNA follows: TGTGCCAGCAGTGAGGTGGAGGTTGCTGAAAAACTGTTTTTT. This gives the protein CASSEVEVAEKLFF.